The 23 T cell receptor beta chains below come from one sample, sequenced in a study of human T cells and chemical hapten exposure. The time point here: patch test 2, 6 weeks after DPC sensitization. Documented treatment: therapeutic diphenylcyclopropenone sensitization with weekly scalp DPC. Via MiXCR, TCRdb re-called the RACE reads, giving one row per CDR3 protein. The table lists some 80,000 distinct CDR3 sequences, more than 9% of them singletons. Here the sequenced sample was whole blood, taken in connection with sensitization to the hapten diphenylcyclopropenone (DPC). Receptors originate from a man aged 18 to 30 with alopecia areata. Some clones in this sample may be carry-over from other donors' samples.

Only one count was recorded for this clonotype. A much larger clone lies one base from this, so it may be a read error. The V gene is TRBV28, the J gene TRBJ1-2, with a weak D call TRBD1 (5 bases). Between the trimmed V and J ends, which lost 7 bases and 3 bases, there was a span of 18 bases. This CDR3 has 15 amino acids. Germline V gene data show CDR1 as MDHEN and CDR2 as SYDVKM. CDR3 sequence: CASTQGLGVYYGYTF. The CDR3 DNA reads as TGTGCCAGCACTCAGGGTTTGGGGGTGTACTATGGCTACACCTTC.

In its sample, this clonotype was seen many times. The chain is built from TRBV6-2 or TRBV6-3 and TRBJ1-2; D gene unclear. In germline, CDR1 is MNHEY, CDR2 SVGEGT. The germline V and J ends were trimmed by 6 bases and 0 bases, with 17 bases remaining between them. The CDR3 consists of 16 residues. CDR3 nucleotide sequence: TGTGCCAGCAGCTGGGAGAGGTCCGCGTCTAACTATGGCTACACCTTC. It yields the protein CASSWERSASNYGYTF.

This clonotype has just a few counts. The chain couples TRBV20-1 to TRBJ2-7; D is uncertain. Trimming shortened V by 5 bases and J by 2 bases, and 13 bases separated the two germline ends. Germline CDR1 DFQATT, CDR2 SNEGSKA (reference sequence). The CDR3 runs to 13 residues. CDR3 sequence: CSAHDTYTYEQYF. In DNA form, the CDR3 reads TGCAGTGCTCATGACACTTACACCTACGAGCAGTACTTC.

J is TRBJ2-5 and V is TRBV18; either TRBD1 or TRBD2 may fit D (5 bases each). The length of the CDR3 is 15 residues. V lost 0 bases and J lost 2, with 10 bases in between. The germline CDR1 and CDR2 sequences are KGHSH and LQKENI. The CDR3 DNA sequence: TGTGCCAGCTCACCACCGGGACGCCCACAAGAGACCCAGTACTTC. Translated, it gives CASSPPGRPQETQYF.

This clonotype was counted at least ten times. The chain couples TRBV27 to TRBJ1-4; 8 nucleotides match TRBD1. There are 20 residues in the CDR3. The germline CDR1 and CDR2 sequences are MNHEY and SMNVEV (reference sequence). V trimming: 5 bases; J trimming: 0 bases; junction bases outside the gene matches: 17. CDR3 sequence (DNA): TGTGCCAGCAGTGGGAGGACAGGGAGTGTTTTCGAGTCAACTAATGAAAAACTGTTTTTT. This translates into CASSGRTGSVFESTNEKLFF. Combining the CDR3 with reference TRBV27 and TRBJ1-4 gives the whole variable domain EAQVTQNPRYLITVTGKKLTVTCSQNMNHEYMSWYRQDPGLGLRQIYYSMNVEVTDKGDVPEGYKVSRKEKRNFPLILESPSPNQTSLYFCASSGRTGSVFESTNEKLFFGSGTQLSVL.

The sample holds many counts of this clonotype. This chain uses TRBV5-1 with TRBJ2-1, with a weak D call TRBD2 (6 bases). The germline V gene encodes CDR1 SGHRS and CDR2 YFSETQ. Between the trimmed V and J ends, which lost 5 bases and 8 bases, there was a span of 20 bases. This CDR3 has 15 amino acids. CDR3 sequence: CASSFAGEEIYEQFF. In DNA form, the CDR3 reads TGCGCCAGCAGTTTTGCCGGGGAGGAAATATATGAGCAGTTCTTC. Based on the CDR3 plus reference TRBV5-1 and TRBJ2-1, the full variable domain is KAGVTQTPRYLIKTRGQQVTLSCSPISGHRSVSWYQQTPGQGLQFLFEYFSETQRNKGNFPGRFSGRQFSNSRSEMNVSTLELGDSALYLCASSFAGEEIYEQFFGPGTRLTVL.

DNA of the CDR3: TGTGCCAGCAGTGAGAAACTAATAGCCAAAAACATTCAGTACTTC. Translated, it gives CASSEKLIAKNIQYF. This chain uses TRBV2 with TRBJ2-4; D unclear. Trimming shortened V by 3 bases and J by 0 bases, and 9 bases separated the two germline ends. Germline V gene data show CDR1 as SNHLY and CDR2 as FYNNEI. The CDR3 extends over 15 amino acids.

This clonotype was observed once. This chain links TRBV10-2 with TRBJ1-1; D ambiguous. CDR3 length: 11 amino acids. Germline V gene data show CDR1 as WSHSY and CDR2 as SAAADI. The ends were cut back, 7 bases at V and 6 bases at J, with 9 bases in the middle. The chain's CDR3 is CASTDSAEAFF. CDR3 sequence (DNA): TGCGCCAGCACGGATAGCGCTGAAGCTTTCTTT.

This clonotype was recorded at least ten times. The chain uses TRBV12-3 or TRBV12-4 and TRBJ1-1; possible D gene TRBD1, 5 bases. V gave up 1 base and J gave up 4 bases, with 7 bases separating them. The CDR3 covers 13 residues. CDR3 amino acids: CASSLGGFTEAFF. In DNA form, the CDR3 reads TGTGCCAGCAGTTTAGGGGGCTTCACTGAAGCTTTCTTT.

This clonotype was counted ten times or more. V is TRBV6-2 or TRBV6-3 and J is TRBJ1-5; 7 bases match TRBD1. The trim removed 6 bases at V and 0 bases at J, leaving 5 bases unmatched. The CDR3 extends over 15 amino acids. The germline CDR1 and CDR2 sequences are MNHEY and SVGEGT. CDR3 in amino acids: CASRSGQYSNQPQHF. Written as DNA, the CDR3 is TGTGCCAGCAGATCGGGACAGTATAGCAATCAGCCCCAGCATTTT.

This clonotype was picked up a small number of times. The CDR3 reads CSVVSWGENTEAFF. In DNA, the CDR3 is TGCAGCGTTGTGTCTTGGGGGGAAAACACTGAAGCTTTCTTT. The chain is built from TRBV29-1 and TRBJ1-1, with a possible D match to TRBD1 (5 bases). The V and J ends lost 4 bases and 2 bases respectively, with 14 bases between them. The germline V gene encodes CDR1 SQVTM and CDR2 ANQGSEA. The CDR3 consists of 14 residues.

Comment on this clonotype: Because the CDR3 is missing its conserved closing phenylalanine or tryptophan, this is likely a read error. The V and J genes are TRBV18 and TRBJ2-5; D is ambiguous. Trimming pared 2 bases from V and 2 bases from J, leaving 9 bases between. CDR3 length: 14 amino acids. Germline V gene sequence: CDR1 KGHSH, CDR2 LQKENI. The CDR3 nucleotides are TGTGCCAGCTCACCATCCCAGTTACAAGAGACCCAGTACTCC. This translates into CASSPSQLQETQYS.

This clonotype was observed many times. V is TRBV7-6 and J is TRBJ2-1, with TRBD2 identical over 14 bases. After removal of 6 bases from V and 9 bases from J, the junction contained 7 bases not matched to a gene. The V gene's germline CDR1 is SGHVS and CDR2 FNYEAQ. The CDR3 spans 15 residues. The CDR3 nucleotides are TGTGCCAGCAGTTCTGGACTAGCGGGGGGCGGTGAGCAGTTCTTC. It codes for CASSSGLAGGGEQFF.

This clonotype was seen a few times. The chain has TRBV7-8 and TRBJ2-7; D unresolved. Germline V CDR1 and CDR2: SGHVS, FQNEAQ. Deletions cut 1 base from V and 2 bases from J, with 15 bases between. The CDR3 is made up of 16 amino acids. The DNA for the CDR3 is TGTGCCAGCAGCTTAGGGTCGGGTAGTGAGACCTACGAGCAGTACTTC. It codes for CASSLGSGSETYEQYF. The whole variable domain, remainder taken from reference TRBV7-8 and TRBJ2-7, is GAGVSQSPRYKVAKRGQDVALRCDPISGHVSLFWYQQALGQGPEFLTYFQNEAQLDKSGLPSDRFFAERPEGSVSTLKIQRTQQEDSAVYLCASSLGSGSETYEQYFGPGTRLTVT.

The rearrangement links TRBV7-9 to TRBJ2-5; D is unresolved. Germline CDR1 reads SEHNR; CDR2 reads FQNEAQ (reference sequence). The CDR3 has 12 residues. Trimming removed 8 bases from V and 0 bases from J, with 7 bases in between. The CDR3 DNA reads TGTGCCAGCCGCCTGAACCAAGAGACCCAGTACTTC. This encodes CASRLNQETQYF.

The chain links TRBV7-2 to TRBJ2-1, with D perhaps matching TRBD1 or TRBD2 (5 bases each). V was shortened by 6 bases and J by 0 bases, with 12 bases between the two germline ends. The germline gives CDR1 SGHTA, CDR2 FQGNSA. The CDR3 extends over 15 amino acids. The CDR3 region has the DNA TGTGCCAGCAGTTCGCCAGGGAGCTCCTACAATGAGCAGTTCTTC. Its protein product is CASSSPGSSYNEQFF.

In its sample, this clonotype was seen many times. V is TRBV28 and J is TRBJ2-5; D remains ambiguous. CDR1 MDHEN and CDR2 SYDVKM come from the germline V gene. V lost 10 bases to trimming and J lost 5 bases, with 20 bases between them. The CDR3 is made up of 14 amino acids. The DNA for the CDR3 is TGTGCCACCCAGGTAACCCTCGTGCGGGAGACCCAGTACTTC. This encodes CATQVTLVRETQYF.

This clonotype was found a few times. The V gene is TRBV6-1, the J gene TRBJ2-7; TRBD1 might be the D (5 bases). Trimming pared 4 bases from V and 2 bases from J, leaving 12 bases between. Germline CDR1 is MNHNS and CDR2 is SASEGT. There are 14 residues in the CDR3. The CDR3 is CASSAMTVTYEQYV. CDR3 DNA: TGTGCCAGCAGTGCGATGACAGTCACCTACGAGCAGTACGTC.

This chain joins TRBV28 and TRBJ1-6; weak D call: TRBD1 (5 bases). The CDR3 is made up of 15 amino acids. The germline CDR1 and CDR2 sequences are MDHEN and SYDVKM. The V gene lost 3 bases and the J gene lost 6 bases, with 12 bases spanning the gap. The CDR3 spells CASSFGGGFNSPLHF. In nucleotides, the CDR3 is TGTGCCAGCAGTTTCGGCGGGGGATTTAATTCACCCCTCCACTTT.

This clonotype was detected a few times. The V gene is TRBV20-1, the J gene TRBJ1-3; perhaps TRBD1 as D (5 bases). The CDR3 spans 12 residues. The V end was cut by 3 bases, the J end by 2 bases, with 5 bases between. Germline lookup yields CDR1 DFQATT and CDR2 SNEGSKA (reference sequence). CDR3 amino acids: CSARGAGNTIYF. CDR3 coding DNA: TGCAGTGCTAGGGGGGCTGGAAACACCATATATTTT.

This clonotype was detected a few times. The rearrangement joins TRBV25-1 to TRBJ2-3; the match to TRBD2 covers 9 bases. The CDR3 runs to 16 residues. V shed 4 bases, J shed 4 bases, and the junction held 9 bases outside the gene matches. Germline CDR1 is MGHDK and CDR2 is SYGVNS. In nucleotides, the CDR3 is TGTGCCAGCAGTGCCCCGGTAGCGGGGGTAGCAGATACGCAGTATTTT. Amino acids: CASSAPVAGVADTQYF. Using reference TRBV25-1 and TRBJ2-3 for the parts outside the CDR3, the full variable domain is EADIYQTPRYLVIGTGKKITLECSQTMGHDKMYWYQQDPGMELHLIHYSYGVNSTEKGDLSSESTVSRIRTEHFPLTLESARPSHTSQYLCASSAPVAGVADTQYFGPGTRLTVL.

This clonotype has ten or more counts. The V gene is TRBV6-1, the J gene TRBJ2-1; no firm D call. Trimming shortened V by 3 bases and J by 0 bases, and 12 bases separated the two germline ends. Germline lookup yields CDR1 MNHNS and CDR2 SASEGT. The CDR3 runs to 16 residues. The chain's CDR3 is CASSDYLGYSYNEQFF. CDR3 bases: TGTGCCAGCAGTGATTATCTGGGCTACTCCTACAATGAGCAGTTCTTC.

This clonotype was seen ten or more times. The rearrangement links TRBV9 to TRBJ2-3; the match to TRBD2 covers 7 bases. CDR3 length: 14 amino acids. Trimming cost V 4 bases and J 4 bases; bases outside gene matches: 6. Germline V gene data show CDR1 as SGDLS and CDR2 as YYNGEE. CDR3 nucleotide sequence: TGTGCCAGCAGCCCCCGGGACTATTCAGATACGCAGTATTTT. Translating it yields CASSPRDYSDTQYF.